In this sample, the clone carrying this T cell receptor (beta chain) turned up a few times. Its antigen is still unknown. Amplification of TCR beta CDR3 regions used RNA as the template. An initial round of RT-PCR targeting the TCR CDR3 relied on the HTBI primer set. TCRdb itself ran the multiplex PCR reads through MiXCR, one entry per CDR3 protein. The table shows almost 500,000 distinct CDR3 sequences, with roughly 23% occurring only once. CDR3 length: 14 residues. The ends were cut back, 10 bases at V and 2 bases at J, with 15 bases in the middle. The V gene's germline CDR1 is LNHDA and CDR2 SQIVND (reference sequence). The sample is drawn from a study of T cells in Graves' hyperthyroidism and ophthalmopathy. Study findings and constraints: Most thyroid-expanded clonotypes above 0.001 were also found in blood. Ophthalmopathy prediction by the model preceded onset by a median roughly 6.3 months. The authors' 13 V-J model separated ophthalmopathy from stable hyperthyroidism.

Diagnoses were established using clinical symptoms, serum thyroxine and TRAb, thyroid ultrasound and orbital computed tomography. This TCR came from a woman between 65 and 79 years old with Graves' ophthalmopathy. The sequenced material came from blood. V usage is TRBV19 and J usage is TRBJ2-1, with TRBD1 as a possible D gene (5 bases). The DNA for the CDR3 is TGTGCCACCTGTAGGGGCGCCACCTACAATGAGCAGTTCTTC. Translated, it gives CATCRGATYNEQFF.